This TCR beta chain was recorded in a study of cytomegalovirus exposure and HLA in healthy donors. Findings of the study overall: Among the sequence variants, a highly shared cluster was likely an artifact of sequencing. A reported reduction in N-insertions relative to the roughly 700-donor mean was seen in an Asian-associated ancestry cluster in a later analysis. While the bulk of TCR sequences proved rare, some public TCRs turned up in many donors.

The PCR made use of 60 Vbeta and 13 Jbeta primers. Profiled with immunoSEQ multiplex PCR; TCRdb holds only in-frame clones, not every one. The table shows 200,000 or so clones, with 82% occurring only once. CDR1 is SGHRS, CDR2 YFSETQ, per germline. With 4 bases clipped from V and 5 bases from J, the junction kept 5 bases outside the gene matches. The CDR3 covers 13 residues. Concerning this clone itself: The antigen is unknown.

The sample comprised PBMCs. This sequence joins TRBV5-1 and TRBJ2-7; 8 bases match TRBD1. The clonotype originates from a boy younger than 10 in good health and CMV-seronegative. The CDR3 protein is CASSLDRADEQYF. The DNA of the CDR3 is TGCGCCAGCAGCCTGGACAGGGCAGACGAGCAGTACTTC.